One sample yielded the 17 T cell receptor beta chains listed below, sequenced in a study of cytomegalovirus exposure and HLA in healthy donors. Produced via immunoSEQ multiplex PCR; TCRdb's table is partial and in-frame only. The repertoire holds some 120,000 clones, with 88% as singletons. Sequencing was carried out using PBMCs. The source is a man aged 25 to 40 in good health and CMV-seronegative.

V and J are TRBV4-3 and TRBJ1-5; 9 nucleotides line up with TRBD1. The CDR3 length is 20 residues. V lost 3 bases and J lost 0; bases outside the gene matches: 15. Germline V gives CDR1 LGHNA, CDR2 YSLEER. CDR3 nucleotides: TGCGCCAGCAGCCACTACCTTGGGAGGGACAGGGCGGATAGCAATCAGCCCCAGCATTTT. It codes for CASSHYLGRDRADSNQPQHF.

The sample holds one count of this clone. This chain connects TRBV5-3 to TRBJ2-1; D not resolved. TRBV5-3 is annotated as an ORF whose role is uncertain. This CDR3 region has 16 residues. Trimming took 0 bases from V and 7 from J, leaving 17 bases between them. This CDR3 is CARSLAGSPRQNEQFF. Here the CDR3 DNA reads TGTGCCAGAAGCTTGGCAGGCTCCCCAAGGCAGAATGAGCAGTTCTTC.

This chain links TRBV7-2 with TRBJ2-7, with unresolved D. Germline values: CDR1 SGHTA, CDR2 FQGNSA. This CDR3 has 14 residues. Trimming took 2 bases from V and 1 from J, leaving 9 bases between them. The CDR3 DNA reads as TGTGCCAGCAGCTTAACGGCAGGATCCTACGAGCAGTACTTC. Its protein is CASSLTAGSYEQYF.

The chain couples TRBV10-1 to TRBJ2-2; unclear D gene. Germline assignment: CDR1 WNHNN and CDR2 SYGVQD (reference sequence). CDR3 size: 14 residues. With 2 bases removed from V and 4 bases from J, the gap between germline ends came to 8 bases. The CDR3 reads CASSERHPTGELFF. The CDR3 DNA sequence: TGCGCCAGCAGTGAGCGACACCCCACCGGGGAGCTGTTTTTT.

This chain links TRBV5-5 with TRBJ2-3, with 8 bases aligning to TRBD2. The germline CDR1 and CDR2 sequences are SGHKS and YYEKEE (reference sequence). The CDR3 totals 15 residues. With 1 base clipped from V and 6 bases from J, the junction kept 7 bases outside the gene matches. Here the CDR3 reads CASSLTSGSMDTQYF. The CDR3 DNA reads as TGTGCCAGCAGCTTGACCAGCGGGAGTATGGATACGCAGTATTTT.

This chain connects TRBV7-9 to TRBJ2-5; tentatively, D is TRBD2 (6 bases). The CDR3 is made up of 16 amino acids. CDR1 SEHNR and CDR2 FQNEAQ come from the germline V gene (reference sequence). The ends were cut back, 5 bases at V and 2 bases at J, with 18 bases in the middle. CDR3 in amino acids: CASSDRGGRTQETQYF. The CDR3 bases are TGTGCCAGCAGCGACCGTGGGGGGAGGACACAAGAGACCCAGTACTTC.

The DNA of the CDR3 is TGTGCCAGCAGCCCCCGACAGGGGTTGACTGAAGCTTTCTTT. This sequence encodes CASSPRQGLTEAFF. The chain has TRBV7-9 and TRBJ1-1, with TRBD1 identical over 8 bases. Trimming took 5 bases from V and 5 from J; bases not matched to a gene: 7. This CDR3 region has 14 residues. Germline CDR1 reads SEHNR; CDR2 reads FQNEAQ (reference sequence).

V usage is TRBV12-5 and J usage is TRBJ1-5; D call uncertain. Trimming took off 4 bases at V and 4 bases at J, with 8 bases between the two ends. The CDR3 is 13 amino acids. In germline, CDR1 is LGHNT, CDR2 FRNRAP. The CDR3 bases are TGTGCTAGTGGTTACAACGGGAATCAGCCCCAGCATTTT. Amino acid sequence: CASGYNGNQPQHF.

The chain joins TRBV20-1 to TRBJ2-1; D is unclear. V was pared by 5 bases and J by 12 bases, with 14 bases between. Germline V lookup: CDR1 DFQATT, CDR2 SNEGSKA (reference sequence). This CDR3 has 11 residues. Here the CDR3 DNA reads TGCAGTGCTTACTATGCCGGCCCGCAGTTCTTC. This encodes CSAYYAGPQFF.

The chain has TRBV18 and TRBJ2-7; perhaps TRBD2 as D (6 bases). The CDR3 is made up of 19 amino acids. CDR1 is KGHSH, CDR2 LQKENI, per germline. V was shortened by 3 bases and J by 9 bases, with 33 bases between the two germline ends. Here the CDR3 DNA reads TGTGCCAGCTCACCTAGGCAGGGACTCATTTCCGGACCTACGAACGGGCAGTACTTC. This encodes CASSPRQGLISGPTNGQYF.

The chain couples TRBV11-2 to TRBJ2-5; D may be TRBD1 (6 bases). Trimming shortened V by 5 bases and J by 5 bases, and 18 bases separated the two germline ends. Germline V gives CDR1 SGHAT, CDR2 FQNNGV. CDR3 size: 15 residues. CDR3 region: CASSTFVGARETQYF. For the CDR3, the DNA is TGTGCCAGCAGCACCTTTGTGGGGGCACGGGAGACCCAGTACTTC.

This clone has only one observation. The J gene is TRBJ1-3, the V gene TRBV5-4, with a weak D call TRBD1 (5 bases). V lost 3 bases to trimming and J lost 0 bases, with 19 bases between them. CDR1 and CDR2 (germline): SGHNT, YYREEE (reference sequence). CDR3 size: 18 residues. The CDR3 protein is CASSSLLDPRGSGNTIYF. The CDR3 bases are TGTGCCAGCAGCTCTTTATTGGACCCTAGGGGCTCTGGAAACACCATATATTTT.

CDR3: CASSYGGAQPQHF. The DNA of the CDR3 is TGTGCCAGCAGTTACGGGGGGGCTCAGCCCCAGCATTTT. The rearrangement uses TRBV6-5 and TRBJ1-5, with D possibly matching TRBD1 (6 bases). The V and J ends lost 2 bases and 6 bases respectively, with 8 bases between them. The CDR3 extends over 13 amino acids. Germline-derived CDR1 and CDR2 are MNHEY and SVGAGI.

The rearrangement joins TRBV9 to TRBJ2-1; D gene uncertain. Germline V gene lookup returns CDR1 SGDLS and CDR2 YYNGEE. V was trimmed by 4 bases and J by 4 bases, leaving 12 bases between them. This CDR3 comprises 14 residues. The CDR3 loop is CASSPGNSYNEQFF. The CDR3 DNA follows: TGTGCCAGCAGCCCTGGTAATAGTTACAATGAGCAGTTCTTC.

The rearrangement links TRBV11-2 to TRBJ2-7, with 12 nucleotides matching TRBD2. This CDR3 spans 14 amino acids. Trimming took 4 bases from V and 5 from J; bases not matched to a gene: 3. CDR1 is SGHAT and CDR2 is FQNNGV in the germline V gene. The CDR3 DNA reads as TGTGCCAGCAGCTGGACTAGCGGGATAAACGAGCAGTACTTC. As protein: CASSWTSGINEQYF. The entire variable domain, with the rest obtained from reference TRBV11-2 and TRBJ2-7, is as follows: EAGVAQSPRYKIIEKRQSVAFWCNPISGHATLYWYQQILGQGPKLLIQFQNNGVVDDSQLPKDRFSAERLKGVDSTLKIQPAKLEDSAVYLCASSWTSGINEQYFGPGTRLTVT.

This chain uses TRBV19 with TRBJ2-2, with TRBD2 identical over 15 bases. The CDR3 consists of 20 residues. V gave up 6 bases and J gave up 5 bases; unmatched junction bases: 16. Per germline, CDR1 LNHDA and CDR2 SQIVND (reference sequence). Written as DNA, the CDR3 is TGTGCCAGTAGGGGGGGACCGGGACTAGCGGGAGGCCGGGGTACCGGGGAGCTGTTTTTT. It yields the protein CASRGGPGLAGGRGTGELFF.

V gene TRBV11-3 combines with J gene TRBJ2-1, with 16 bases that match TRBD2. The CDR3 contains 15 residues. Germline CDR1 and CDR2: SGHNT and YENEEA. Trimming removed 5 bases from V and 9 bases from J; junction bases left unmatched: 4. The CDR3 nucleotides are TGTGCCAGCAGCCCCGGGACTAGCGGGAGGGGTGAGCAGTTCTTC. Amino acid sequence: CASSPGTSGRGEQFF.